This T cell receptor (beta chain) is drawn from a study of blood T cell repertoires in COVID-19 (dated by TCRdb to 2020 to 2021). Regarding the complete study: The collaborator samples originated in the United States, Italy and Spain and spanned the acute and convalescent phases of COVID-19. The material from the prospective study consisted of cDNA or gDNA derived from T cells, B-cell-depleted T cells, or PBMCs. The repertoires were released in a freely available public database meant as a resource for research on the immune response to SARS-CoV-2. Deeply sampled blood TCRbeta repertoires from subjects exposed to, actively infected with, or recovered from COVID-19 were included in the dataset. Samples came from the ongoing ImmuneRACE study (first 160 participants) plus 1,254 subjects from 6 global collaborators. Where available, HLA class I and class II types were taken from metadata supplied by the sample provider and were not determined by assay-based typing. A de-identified subject ID, COVID-19 status, age in years and sex were almost always included in the sample metadata.

Each collaborating institution followed its own protocols to collect whole blood in K2EDTA tubes. For TCRbeta analysis, collaborators shipped samples as frozen whole blood, isolated PBMCs, or DNA extracted from either of those sample types. Remarks on this clone: Its antigen remains undetermined. No per-base quality is available; no much larger clone lies one base away. Other nucleotide sequences from this sample produce the same CDR3.

The study at large found these results: The amount of clinical and demographic metadata varied by source and participant and was provided uncurated.

TCRbeta CDR3 regions were amplified from genomic DNA by means of the immunoSEQ Assay, a bias-controlled multiplex PCR. Processing in the source paper ran as follows. Within the assay, amplification of reference gene primers was used to estimate how many nucleated cells each sample contained. Sequence reads were collapsed and filtered to measure the absolute abundance of every unique TCRbeta CDR3 rearrangement. For each sample, productive Simpson clonality was calculated by taking the square root of Simpson's diversity index across productive rearrangements. The source is immuneACCESS, and TCRdb retained only in-frame sequences with V and J called. Part of the clones is not carried over; for the studies checked, unresolved V genes explain less than half of this, and the remainder is unexplained. V and J calls and clone size are those listed in that table; D and trimming were worked out from the DNA. The sample data list about 77,000 clones, and 75% to 85% of these were observed just once. The top ten clonotypes cover roughly 4.8% of the sample.

CDR3 length: 17 amino acids, cysteine to phenylalanine. Of all the DNA, just the CDR3 is kept, 51 bases in frame from base 1. V is trimmed back by 5 bases and J by 2 bases, and the junction contains 5 bases that no gene match accounts for. The germline V gene (reference sequence) gives CDR1 as SGHNT and CDR2 as YYREEE. The chain is made from TRBV5-4 and TRBJ2-2, and 14 junctional nucleotides match TRBD2. The sequence was collected from a woman in her seventies with acute or convalescent COVID-19. The material sequenced was peripheral blood. The CDR3 is CASRLGLAGGNTGELFF. The DNA sequence is given as TGTGCCAGCAGACTCGGACTAGCGGGGGGAAACACCGGGGAGCTGTTTTTT.